Given below is one T cell receptor (beta chain) in context. Antigen unknown. This record belongs to a study of lymphopenia after photon versus proton radiotherapy. V was trimmed by 2 bases and J by 0 bases, leaving 7 bases between them. Germline CDR1 SGHAT, CDR2 FQDESV (reference sequence). There are 15 residues in the CDR3. Study-level findings and limits: Under photons, naive T cells and diversity fell while effector/memory populations rose. Survival link was tested only in deceased patients; proton benefit remains a possibility.

TCRdb's table, derived via immunoSEQ multiplex PCR, lists solely in-frame clones and lacks some. The top ten clones hold approximately 4.8% of a sample with approximately 150,000 clones, 88% of them seen once. Sample: peripheral blood, taken from a patient treated with photon-based radiotherapy. This clonotype was sampled from a man over 45 with gastric cancer. This rearrangement joins TRBV11-1 to TRBJ2-2; D is unclear. CDR3 sequence: CASSLSTANTGELFF. DNA of the CDR3: TGTGCCAGCAGCTTAAGCACAGCGAACACCGGGGAGCTGTTTTTT.